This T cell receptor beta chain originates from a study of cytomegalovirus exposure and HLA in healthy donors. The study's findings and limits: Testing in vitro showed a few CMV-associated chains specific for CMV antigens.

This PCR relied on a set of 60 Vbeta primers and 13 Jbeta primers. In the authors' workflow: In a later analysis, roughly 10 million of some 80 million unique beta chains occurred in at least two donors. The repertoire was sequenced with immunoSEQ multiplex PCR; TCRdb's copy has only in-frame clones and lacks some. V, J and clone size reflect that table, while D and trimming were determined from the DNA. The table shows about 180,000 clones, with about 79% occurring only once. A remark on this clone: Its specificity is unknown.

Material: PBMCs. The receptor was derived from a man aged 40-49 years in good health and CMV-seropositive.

In nucleotides, the CDR3 is TGTGCCAGTAGAGACCGGACAGGGAACACTGAAGCTTTCTTT. It encodes CASRDRTGNTEAFF. V and J are TRBV19 and TRBJ1-1; 7 bases are shared with TRBD1. CDR3 length equals 14 residues. Looked up from germline, CDR1 is LNHDA and CDR2 is SQIVND (reference sequence). With V trimmed by 6 bases and J by 1 base, 5 bases remained unmatched.